The clone carrying this T cell receptor (beta chain) was seen only a few times. Its antigen is not known. Isolation recovered at least 6 million PBMCs from every sample. Combining a sample-barcoded 5' primer with a J-beta primer mix, a second PCR ran for about 7 to 11 cycles. TCRdb re-called the 5' RACE reads with MiXCR, one entry per CDR3 protein. The table shows fewer than 1,200,000 distinct CDR3 sequences, with roughly a quarter occurring only once. The CDR3 consists of 11 residues. Trimming took 3 bases from V and 11 from J, leaving 10 bases between them. This sample is part of a study of blood T cells in healthy people across ages. Study conclusions and caveats: Diversity of TCR beta per million T cells declined in a roughly linear way with age.

The same data also went into a second study, on T cells of mothers and their children. Per that paper: Mothers gave over 8 million TCR beta CDR3 reads each, and children 2.5 million to 3 million each.

The sequence was collected from a girl aged 2 to 9 in good health. Sequencing input: blood. The chain is built from TRBV12-3 or TRBV12-4 and TRBJ1-1; no clear D gene. The CDR3 DNA follows: TGTGCCAGCAGTTTTTACAATGGGGCTTTCTTT. It encodes CASSFYNGAFF.